This T cell receptor (beta chain) was captured by sequencing in a study of CD8 T cells in Susac syndrome. Across the whole study: The sequenced Susac syndrome patients comprised more than 5 with active disease and fewer than ten in remission.

This clonotype has only one observation. RNA totalling roughly 0.45 to 1 ug underwent reverse transcription with random hexamers. MiXCR was run by TCRdb on the immunoSEQ multiplex PCR reads, yielding one entry per CDR3 protein. Among some 190,000 distinct CDR3 sequences listed, less than 95% were seen once. The CDR3 has 17 amino acids. Germline-derived CDR1 and CDR2 are SGHTA and FQGNSA. V was trimmed by 5 bases and J by 0 bases, leaving 14 bases between them. Material for sequencing was CD4+ T cells from PBMCs. This receptor was taken from a human donor with Susac syndrome. V gene TRBV7-2 combines with J gene TRBJ2-6; TRBD2 is a possible D gene (6 bases). CDR3 protein: CASSPRQGLSGANVLTF. The DNA for the CDR3 is TGTGCCAGCAGCCCCCGCCAGGGACTCTCTGGGGCCAACGTCCTGACTTTC.